The entry below gives a single TCR beta chain sequence along with its context. CDR3 length: 16 amino acids. V lost 4 bases to trimming and J lost 2 bases, with 16 bases between them. Germline-derived CDR1 and CDR2 are LNHDA and SQIVND (reference sequence). The sample belongs to a study of blood T cell repertoires in COVID-19. As for the study in general: The samples span acute and convalescent COVID-19 from the United States, Italy and Spain. T cells, B-cell-depleted T cells, or PBMCs supplied cDNA or gDNA.

Original methodology: How many nucleated cells were present was estimated from reference gene primer amplification. Libraries were prepared by immunoSEQ multiplex PCR; TCRdb keeps only in-frame clonotypes and omits some of them. V and J calls and clone size follow that table, whereas D and trimming were derived from the DNA. The data hold around 70,000 clones, with 60% to 80% observed a single time. The sequence was collected from a human donor in a cohort sampled during active COVID-19. The chain has TRBV19 and TRBJ2-3; a weak D match, TRBD2 (6 bases). Material: peripheral blood. CDR3 nucleotides: TGTGCCAGTAGTACCGCCAATAGCGGACCCACAGATACGCAGTATTTT. Its translation: CASSTANSGPTDTQYF.